This T cell receptor (beta chain) originates from a study of control samples from healthy donors and cancer patients. Generated by immunoSEQ multiplex PCR, the TCRdb table keeps only in-frame clones and is missing some. Among over 45,000 clones listed, over 85% were seen once. This CDR3 comprises 13 residues. V was trimmed by 10 bases and J by 12 bases, leaving 23 bases between them. The germline V gene has CDR1 SGHNT and CDR2 YYREEE (reference sequence). Sequencing was performed on PBMCs. The clonotype was recovered from a man aged 30 to 39 with colorectal cancer. The chain recombines TRBV5-4 with TRBJ2-1; TRBD2 might be the D (6 bases). As DNA, the CDR3 is TGTGCCGCCGGCGTGGAGGGTGGGTTGTGGCAGTTCTTC. This codes for CAAGVEGGLWQFF.